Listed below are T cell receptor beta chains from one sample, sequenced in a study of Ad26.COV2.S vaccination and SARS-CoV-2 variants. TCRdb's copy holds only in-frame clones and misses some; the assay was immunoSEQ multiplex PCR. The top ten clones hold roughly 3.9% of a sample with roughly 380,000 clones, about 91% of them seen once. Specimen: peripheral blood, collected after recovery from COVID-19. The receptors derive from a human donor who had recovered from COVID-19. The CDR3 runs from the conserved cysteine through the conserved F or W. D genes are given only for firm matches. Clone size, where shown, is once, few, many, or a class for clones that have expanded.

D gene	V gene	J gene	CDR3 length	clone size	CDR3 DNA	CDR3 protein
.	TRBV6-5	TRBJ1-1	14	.	TGTGCCAGCAGTTACGGCAGGGTAAACACTGAAGCTTTCTTT	CASSYGRVNTEAFF
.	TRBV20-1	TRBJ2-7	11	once	TGCAGTGCTCAGGACAGAGCCGAGCAGTACTTC	CSAQDRAEQYF
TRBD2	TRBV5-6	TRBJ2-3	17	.	TGTGCCAGCAGCCAGTGGGGGGGAGATGTCTTCACAGATACGCAGTATTTT	CASSQWGGDVFTDTQYF
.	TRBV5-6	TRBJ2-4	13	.	TGTGCCAGCAGCCTGCTAGCCAAAAACATTCAGTACTTC	CASSLLAKNIQYF
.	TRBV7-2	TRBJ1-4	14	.	TGTGCCAGCAGCTCTACAGGGAAAGGGGAAAAACTGTTTTTT	CASSSTGKGEKLFF
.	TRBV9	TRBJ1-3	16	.	TGTGCCAGCAGCGTAGATGCAGGGCTTGCTGGAAACACCATATATTTT	CASSVDAGLAGNTIYF
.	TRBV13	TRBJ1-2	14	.	TGTGCCAGCAGCTTTGGGTCCAGAAACTATGGCTACACCTTC	CASSFGSRNYGYTF
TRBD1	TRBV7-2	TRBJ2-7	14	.	TGTGCCAGCAGCGTGGGACAGGGCCCCTACGAGCAGTACTTC	CASSVGQGPYEQYF
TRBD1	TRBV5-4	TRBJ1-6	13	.	TGTGCCAGCGGGACAGACCTTAATTCACCCCTCCACTTT	CASGTDLNSPLHF
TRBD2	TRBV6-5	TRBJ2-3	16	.	TGTGCCAGCAGTTCAGGTCCGGGACTAGCGGAAGATACGCAGTATTTT	CASSSGPGLAEDTQYF
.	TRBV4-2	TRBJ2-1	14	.	TGTGCCAGCAGCCAAGATTTGGCTTCCCATGAGCAGTTCTTC	CASSQDLASHEQFF
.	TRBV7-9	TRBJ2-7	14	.	TGTGCCAGCAGCGCTTCGGGACAAATCTACGAGCAGTACTTC	CASSASGQIYEQYF
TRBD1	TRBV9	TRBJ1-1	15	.	TGTGCCAGCAGGCCTATCGGACAGGCGAACACTGAAGCTTTCTTT	CASRPIGQANTEAFF
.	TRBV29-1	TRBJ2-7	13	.	TGCAGCATTAGTTCGGGCTTTGTCTACGAGCAGTACTTC	CSISSGFVYEQYF
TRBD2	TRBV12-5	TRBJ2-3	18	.	TGTGCTAGTGGTCTCCACCTAGCGGGGGGGACCGACACAGATACGCAGTATTTT	CASGLHLAGGTDTDTQYF
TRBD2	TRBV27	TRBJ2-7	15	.	TGTGCCAGCAGTTCACAGCGGGGGGGGTTCTACGAGCAGTACTTC	CASSSQRGGFYEQYF
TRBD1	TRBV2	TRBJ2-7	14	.	TGTGCCAGCATCCGACTCGGACAGGGCAACGAGCAGTACTTC	CASIRLGQGNEQYF
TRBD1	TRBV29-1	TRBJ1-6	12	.	TGCAGCTTCTGGACAGGGAAATCACCCCTCCACTTT	CSFWTGKSPLHF
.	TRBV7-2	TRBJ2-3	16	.	TGTGCCAGCAGCTTAGGGGGCCCAGCCCCCACAGATACGCAGTATTTT	CASSLGGPAPTDTQYF
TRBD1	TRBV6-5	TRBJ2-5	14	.	TGTGCCAGCAGAGCAGGGGGCGCGGTAGAGACCCAGTACTTC	CASRAGGAVETQYF